These T cell receptor beta chains were read from a single sample in a study of T cells in Graves' hyperthyroidism and ophthalmopathy. TCRdb reprocessed the multiplex PCR reads via MiXCR and lists one record per CDR3 protein. Here the sample spans hundreds of thousands of distinct CDR3 sequences, over 15% being singletons. Input material: blood. The receptor set was obtained from a woman aged 45-59 years with Graves' hyperthyroidism that later progressed to Graves' ophthalmopathy. Each CDR3 is given without its conserved first and last residue. Fields, in order: J gene, V gene, D gene, CDR3 protein. The D gene is left open where the match is weak.

TRBJ2-3	TRBV3-1	TRBD2	ASSPQWRGGADTQY
TRBJ1-2	TRBV3-1	.	ACRSNYGYT
TRBJ1-1	TRBV5-1	.	ASSRSGALNTEAF
TRBJ1-1	TRBV9	.	ASSVATPGSVGVNTEAF
TRBJ1-1	TRBV9	.	ASSGTGKGAF
TRBJ1-1	TRBV2	.	ASSEMAGEAEAF
TRBJ2-4	TRBV6-2/TRBV6-3	.	ASSVQLAKNIQY
TRBJ1-4	TRBV6-5	.	ASSYPPCFINATNEKLF
TRBJ1-2	TRBV12-3/TRBV12-4	.	ASSRDTTGIYGYT
TRBJ1-2	TRBV6-1	.	ASSEVTLGVYGYT
TRBJ2-1	TRBV3-1	TRBD2	ASSHLTSGGASSYNEQF
TRBJ2-2	TRBV20-1	.	SVRGPLDTGELF
TRBJ2-1	TRBV2	.	ASTGATIDNEQF
TRBJ1-1	TRBV13	.	ASMGVFTTEAF